This entry lists 10 T cell receptor beta chains sequenced from one sample in a study of beta chain features in type 1 diabetes. Since all of the isolated RNA was reverse transcribed, expressed TCRB transcripts were what got sequenced. The assay was immunoSEQ multiplex PCR, and TCRdb's table has in-frame clones only and misses some. The sample holds 850,000 to 900,000 clones, roughly 15% seen once. What was sequenced was naive CD4+ T cells from blood. The receptors originated from a woman between 18 and 29 years old in good health.

This chain links TRBV7-2 with TRBJ2-1; 9 nucleotides line up with TRBD2. The length of the CDR3 is 14 residues. J was trimmed by 4 bases and V by 7 bases; bases with no gene match: 5. CDR1 and CDR2 from the germline V gene are SGHTA and FQGNSA. This CDR3 reads CASTLAGSYNEQFF. The CDR3 DNA sequence: TGTGCCAGCACGCTAGCGGGATCTTACAATGAGCAGTTCTTC.

The V call is TRBV11-2, the J call TRBJ2-1; D possibly uses TRBD1 or TRBD2 (5 bases each). Germline CDR1 and CDR2: SGHAT and FQNNGV. This CDR3 is built from 15 residues. V lost 5 bases, J lost 1 base, and 12 bases lay in between. The chain's CDR3 is CASSRVGTSYNEQFF. The CDR3 region has the DNA TGTGCCAGCAGCCGGGTGGGGACGTCCTACAATGAGCAGTTCTTC.

V usage is TRBV11-2 and J usage is TRBJ2-6, with TRBD1 identical over 8 bases. Germline V gives CDR1 SGHAT, CDR2 FQNNGV. V dropped 5 bases and J dropped 0; count of bases not matched to a gene: 6. This CDR3 comprises 17 residues. Written as DNA, the CDR3 is TGTGCCAGCAGCCCCAGGACAGGGCTCTCTGGGGCCAACGTCCTGACTTTC. This translates into CASSPRTGLSGANVLTF.

This clone was counted only a few times. The V gene is TRBV28, the J gene TRBJ2-1; D gene ambiguous. There are 15 residues in the CDR3. Germline V gene data show CDR1 as MDHEN and CDR2 as SYDVKM. Between the trimmed V and J ends, which lost 6 bases and 7 bases, there was a span of 19 bases. The DNA of the CDR3 is TGTGCCAGCAGCTTGCCGATCACAGTGGGGAATGAGCAGTTCTTC. Amino acids: CASSLPITVGNEQFF.

The chain carries TRBV11-2 and TRBJ2-3; D remains unclear. Germline CDR1 is SGHAT and CDR2 is FQNNGV. CDR3 length: 13 residues. V dropped 3 bases and J dropped 1 base, with 5 bases sitting between them. This CDR3 reads CASSLKRTDTQYF. The CDR3 DNA sequence: TGTGCCAGCAGCTTGAAGCGCACAGATACGCAGTATTTT.

This clone turned up a few times. The chain has TRBV27 and TRBJ2-3; tentatively, D is TRBD1 (6 bases). Trimming stripped 1 base from V and 7 bases from J, with 12 bases between. Germline CDR1 is MNHEY and CDR2 is SMNVEV (reference sequence). The CDR3 runs 14 residues. DNA for the CDR3: TGTGCCAGCAGTTTATTAGCAGGGGTTAATACGCAGTATTTT. The encoded protein is CASSLLAGVNTQYF.

This clone has only a few counts. The same CDR3 can be traced to other DNA sequences in this sample. The gene calls are TRBV6-5 and TRBJ1-1; D remains ambiguous. Trimming removed 0 bases at V and 0 bases at J, with 2 bases between. This CDR3 contains 13 residues. Germline V gene data show CDR1 as MNHEY and CDR2 as SVGAGI. The CDR3 nucleotides are TGTGCCAGCAGTTACTCGATGAACACTGAAGCTTTCTTT. Residues: CASSYSMNTEAFF.

This clone was seen only a few times. In the same sample, other DNA sequences code for this CDR3. The chain recombines TRBV6-6 with TRBJ2-7, with 8 bases matching TRBD2. The germline V gene encodes CDR1 MNHNY and CDR2 SVGAGI (reference sequence). The CDR3 has 16 amino acids. V trimming: 0 bases; J trimming: 4 bases; junction bases outside the gene matches: 8. The CDR3 region is CASSYSLAGGPYEQYF. The CDR3 DNA reads TGTGCCAGCAGTTACTCGTTGGCGGGAGGTCCTTACGAGCAGTACTTC.

V usage is TRBV5-1 and J usage is TRBJ2-2; tentative D call: TRBD1 (6 bases). The V end was cut by 1 base, the J end by 6 bases, with 13 bases between. CDR1 and CDR2 (germline): SGHRS, YFSETQ. The CDR3 runs 15 residues. The CDR3 sequence: CASSLSRGRSGELFF. The CDR3 region has the DNA TGCGCCAGCAGCTTGTCCAGGGGACGGTCCGGGGAGCTGTTTTTT.

The chain couples TRBV7-6 to TRBJ1-1; 9 bases fit TRBD1. From germline, CDR1 is SGHVS and CDR2 FNYEAQ. V lost 2 bases and J lost 1; bases outside the gene matches: 8. CDR3 size: 17 residues. CDR3 bases: TGTGCCAGCAGCTTACAGCTCACGGGACAGGGGAACACTGAAGCTTTCTTT. Translation gives CASSLQLTGQGNTEAFF.